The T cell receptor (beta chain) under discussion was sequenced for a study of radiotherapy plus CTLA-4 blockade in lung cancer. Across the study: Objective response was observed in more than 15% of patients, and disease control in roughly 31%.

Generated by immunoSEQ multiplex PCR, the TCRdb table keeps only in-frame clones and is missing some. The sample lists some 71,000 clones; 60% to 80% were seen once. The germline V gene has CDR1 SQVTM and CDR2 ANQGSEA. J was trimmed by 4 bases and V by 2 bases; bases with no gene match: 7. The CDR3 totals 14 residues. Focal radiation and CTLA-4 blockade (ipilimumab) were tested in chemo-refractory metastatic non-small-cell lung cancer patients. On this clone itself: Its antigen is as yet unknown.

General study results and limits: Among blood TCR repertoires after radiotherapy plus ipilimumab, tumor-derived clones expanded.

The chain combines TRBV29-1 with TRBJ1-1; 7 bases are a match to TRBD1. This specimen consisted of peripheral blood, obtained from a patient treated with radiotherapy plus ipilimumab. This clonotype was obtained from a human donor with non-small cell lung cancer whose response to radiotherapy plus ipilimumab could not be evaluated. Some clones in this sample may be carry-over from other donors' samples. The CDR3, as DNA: TGCAGCGTTGAACGGCAGGGGGGAGGCACTGAAGCTTTCTTT. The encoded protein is CSVERQGGGTEAFF.